This T cell receptor (beta chain) was sequenced for a study of blood T cell repertoires in COVID-19 (TCRdb year 2020). In the study overall: Samples covering the acute and convalescent phases of COVID-19 were provided by collaborators in the United States, Italy and Spain. The material from the prospective study consisted of cDNA or gDNA derived from T cells, B-cell-depleted T cells, or PBMCs. Subjects who had been exposed to COVID-19, were actively infected with it, or had recovered from it provided the deeply sampled blood TCRbeta repertoires that made up the dataset. The repertoires were made available in a free public database intended to serve as a resource for research on the immune response to SARS-CoV-2. The samples were drawn from the first 160 participants of the ongoing ImmuneRACE study and from 1,200 or so subjects provided by 6 global collaborators. Nearly every sample came with metadata listing a de-identified subject ID, COVID-19 status, age in years and sex. Where available, HLA class I and class II types were taken from metadata supplied by the sample provider and were not determined by assay-based typing. Overall study outcomes, separate from this receptor: The amount of clinical and demographic metadata varied by source and participant and was provided uncurated.

Trimming at the junction amounts to 0 bases on V and 0 bases on J, and the germline ends lie 15 bases apart. Via the germline V gene (reference sequence), CDR1 is GTSNPN and CDR2 SVGIG. From the cysteine up to the phenylalanine, the CDR3 has a length of 17 residues. The kept DNA is CDR3 alone, 51 bases in frame from the first base. Only a few counts were recorded for this clone. Its target antigen remains unknown. No qualities accompany the bases; no much larger clone lies one base away. One collaborating source in Seattle enrolled patients during active infection and followed them longitudinally through the course of disease. Whole blood was collected in K2EDTA tubes by collaborating institutions according to the institutions' own protocols. For TCRbeta analysis, collaborators shipped samples in one of three forms: frozen whole blood, isolated PBMCs, or DNA extracted from either of those sample types.

TCRbeta CDR3 regions were amplified from genomic DNA using the immunoSEQ Assay, a bias-controlled multiplex PCR. The source study handled its data this way. Nucleated cell counts per sample were estimated from amplification of reference gene primers within the assay. To quantify the absolute abundance of each unique TCRbeta CDR3 rearrangement, sequence reads were collapsed and filtered. For each sample, productive Simpson clonality was calculated by taking the square root of Simpson's diversity index across productive rearrangements. Drawn from immuneACCESS, this table holds only the in-frame rearrangements with V and J called that TCRdb kept. Clones are partly lost; checked studies trace under half to an unresolved V gene and leave the rest unexplained. The V and J calls and clone size are taken from that table; D and trimming were inferred from the DNA. For this sample the table gives just over 250,000 clones, of which around 90% were detected only once. Around 9.6% of the sample belongs to the ten largest clones.

Sequences were obtained from peripheral blood. The V and J segments used are TRBV30 and TRBJ1-3; the D gene is perhaps TRBD1, from 6 matching bases. This clonotype originated in a woman between 70 and 85 years old with COVID-19, enrolled during active disease. The DNA reads TGTGCCTGGAGTGTATCGGGTGAAGGGGGCTCTGGAAACACCATATATTTT. Its protein is CAWSVSGEGGSGNTIYF.